A single sample is the source of the 11 T cell receptor beta chains below, sequenced in a study of CXCR3-negative and CXCR3-positive naive CD8 T cells. Each TRB cDNA library was prepared by 5' RACE (with UMI labels). TCRdb re-called the 5' RACE reads and gives one entry per CDR3 protein, without DNA. The table counts 45,000 to 70,000 distinct CDR3 sequences; more than 20% lies in the top ten. Sequencing input: memory CD8+ T cells from blood. All receptors come from a human donor in good health. Some clones in this sample may be carry-over from other donors' samples.

V usage is TRBV27 and J usage is TRBJ2-1; the D call from TCRdb, TRBD1, cannot be confirmed without DNA. The CDR3 has 14 amino acids. Per germline, CDR1 MNHEY and CDR2 SMNVEV (reference sequence). The CDR3 loop is CASTGWGPYNEQFF.

V usage is TRBV29-1 and J usage is TRBJ2-5; no DNA is available, so the TRBD1 call from TCRdb remains unchecked. Germline lookup yields CDR1 SQVTM and CDR2 ANQGSEA. The CDR3 consists of 13 residues. The CDR3 spells CSVETRGRETQYF. Combining the CDR3 with reference TRBV29-1 and TRBJ2-5 gives the whole variable domain SAVISQKPSRDICQRGTSLTIQCQVDSQVTMMFWYRQQPGQSLTLIATANQGSEATYESGFVIDKFPISRPNLTFSTLTVSNMSPEDSSIYLCSVETRGRETQYFGPGTRLLVL.

J is TRBJ2-2 and V is TRBV27; TCRdb's D gene call, TRBD2, goes unchecked for lack of DNA. This CDR3 is built from 15 residues. Germline assignment: CDR1 MNHEY and CDR2 SMNVEV (reference sequence). This CDR3 is CASTPVGGVTGELFF.

This chain uses TRBV29-1 with TRBJ2-2. The CDR3 runs 16 residues. Germline V gene sequence: CDR1 SQVTM, CDR2 ANQGSEA. CDR3 in amino acids: CSVEEVKDANTGELFF.

The CDR3 region is CASSQGQETEAFF. The chain recombines TRBV4-2 with TRBJ1-1. Germline lookup yields CDR1 LGHNA and CDR2 YNFKEQ. The CDR3 is 13 residues long.

This chain connects TRBV9 to TRBJ2-7; TCRdb's D gene call, TRBD1, goes unchecked for lack of DNA. The CDR3 extends over 15 amino acids. The germline gives CDR1 SGDLS, CDR2 YYNGEE. The CDR3 sequence is CASSLRTGHSYEQYF.

The chain combines TRBV6-6 with TRBJ2-7; the D call from TCRdb, TRBD2, cannot be confirmed without DNA. Germline lookup yields CDR1 MNHNY and CDR2 SVGAGI (reference sequence). The CDR3 length is 15 residues. CDR3 residues: CASRETSGPTYEQYF.

The J gene is TRBJ2-7, the V gene TRBV4-2. Germline V CDR1 and CDR2: LGHNA, YNFKEQ. The CDR3 spans 13 residues. Here the CDR3 reads CASSQGSSYEQYF.

This clonotype is identified as medium-sized from frequency. The chain employs TRBV10-3 and TRBJ2-7; TCRdb's D gene call, TRBD2, goes unchecked for lack of DNA. This CDR3 region has 13 residues. CDR1 ENHRY and CDR2 SYGVKD come from the germline V gene. This CDR3 is CAISNGGPYEQYF.

The rearrangement uses TRBV6-4 and TRBJ2-1. The CDR3 sequence is 11 residues long. CDR1 and CDR2 from the germline V gene are MRHNA and SNTAGT. This chain's CDR3 is CASSDENEQFF.

This chain joins TRBV7-9 and TRBJ2-7; TCRdb's D gene call, TRBD2, goes unchecked for lack of DNA. The length of the CDR3 is 13 residues. CDR1 is SEHNR, CDR2 FQNEAQ, per germline (reference sequence). The chain's CDR3 is CASSFQTSYEQYF.